These T cell receptor beta chains were read from a single sample in a study of neurological immune-mediated disorders. TCRdb re-analysed the 5' RACE reads in MiXCR, keeping a single row per CDR3 protein. The sample carries around 94,000 distinct CDR3 sequences, 3.5% to 4% recorded once. The sequenced sample consisted of PBMCs. These TCRs come from a woman younger than 30 with multiple sclerosis. CDR3s include the opening cysteine and the closing phenylalanine or tryptophan. D genes are given only for firm matches. The size field is filled for only some rows; it gives once, few, many or a size class.

D,size,V,J,CDR3,DNA
.,many,TRBV5-1,TRBJ1-5,CASSLDASSSRAQHF,TGCGCCAGCAGCTTGGATGCCAGTTCCAGTCGGGCCCAGCATTTT
.,many,TRBV7-2,TRBJ1-2,CASSLEGSPNYGYTF,TGTGCCAGCAGCTTAGAGGGTTCCCCTAACTATGGCTACACCTTC
.,many,TRBV7-6,TRBJ2-7,CASSPGAGDSGYEQYF,TGTGCCAGCAGCCCGGGGGCCGGGGACTCAGGCTACGAGCAGTACTTC
.,many,TRBV6-1,TRBJ1-4,CASSVRQETNEKLFF,TGTGCCAGCAGTGTCCGACAGGAAACTAATGAAAAACTGTTTTTT
TRBD1,few,TRBV12-3/TRBV12-4,TRBJ1-5,CASTKTGGNKTQNF,TGTGCCAGCACCAAAACAGGGGGGAATAAGACCCAGAATTTT
TRBD1,.,TRBV6-5,TRBJ2-1,CASSGQGAVGEQFF,TGTGCCAGCAGTGGACAGGGGGCAGTGGGGGAGCAGTTCTTC
.,many,TRBV20-1,TRBJ1-5,CSARAQGSNQPQHF,TGCAGTGCTAGAGCTCAGGGGAGCAATCAGCCCCAGCATTTT
.,many,TRBV7-3,TRBJ2-3,CASSPIQGGQYF,TGTGCCAGCAGCCCCATACAGGGCGGGCAGTATTTT
.,many,TRBV10-1,TRBJ2-2,CASSPGTGELFF,TGCGCCAGCAGCCCCGGGACCGGGGAGCTGTTTTTT
.,many,TRBV28,TRBJ1-1,CASVTGRKAFF,TGTGCCAGCGTAACAGGGAGAAAAGCTTTCTTT
.,many,TRBV18,TRBJ2-2,CASSPGDTGELFF,TGTGCCAGCTCACCTGGAGACACCGGGGAGCTGTTTTTT
TRBD1,many,TRBV28,TRBJ2-5,CASSSRDRSIETQYF,TGTGCCAGCAGTTCACGGGACAGATCGATCGAGACCCAGTACTTC
.,.,TRBV20-1,TRBJ2-5,CSASDEGPHETQYF,TGCAGTGCTAGCGATGAGGGCCCCCACGAGACCCAGTACTTC
.,.,TRBV6-1,TRBJ2-2,CASSQGNTGELFF,TGTGCCAGCAGTCAGGGAAACACCGGGGAGCTGTTTTTT
TRBD1,many,TRBV20-1,TRBJ2-1,CSARPRTGPSYSKMFF,TGCAGTGCTAGACCCCGGACAGGGCCCTCCTATTCCAAGATGTTCTTC
TRBD1,.,TRBV10-3,TRBJ1-6,CAIRDSAALNPPLHF,TGTGCCATACGGGACAGTGCAGCCCTTAATCCACCCCTCCACTTT
.,many,TRBV5-1,TRBJ2-2,CASSSAGTDTGELFF,TGCGCCAGCAGCTCCGCGGGGACAGACACCGGGGAGCTGTTTTTT
TRBD2,many,TRBV7-6,TRBJ2-1,CASSLLGREGIF,TGTGCCAGCAGCTTACTTGGGCGGGAGGGCATCTTC
.,.,TRBV7-6,TRBJ2-3,CASSPAPTSTDTQYF,TGTGCCAGCAGCCCGGCCCCGACCAGCACAGATACGCAGTATTTT